Below are 21 T cell receptor beta chains sequenced from a single sample in a study of T cells expressing NK-cell markers. TCRdb reanalyzed the 5' RACE reads, giving one entry per CDR3 protein sequence and no DNA. The sample has about 550,000 distinct CDR3 sequences. Sample: blood T cells: a sorted CD56 or NKG2C T cell subset, CD4+ or CD8+ T cells, or bulk PBMC T cells (not recorded which). All receptors derive from a young man in good health.

The chain links TRBV10-3 to TRBJ2-5; TCRdb's D call of TRBD1 is untestable without DNA. The CDR3 is 13 amino acids. The germline CDR1 and CDR2 sequences are ENHRY and SYGVKD. CDR3 sequence reads: CASRPGAAETQYF.

The chain combines TRBV14 with TRBJ2-4; TCRdb gives TRBD1 as the D gene, but with no DNA this cannot be confirmed. CDR1 SGHDN and CDR2 FVKESK come from the germline V gene. CDR3 length: 14 residues. CDR3 protein: CASSQPGGQNIQYF.

This rearrangement joins TRBV29-1 to TRBJ2-2. Germline CDR1 is SQVTM and CDR2 is ANQGSEA. The CDR3 has 13 residues. CDR3 residues: CSVEGRSTGELFF.

The rearrangement uses TRBV10-3 and TRBJ2-1; TCRdb selects TRBD2, and the lack of DNA leaves this call unchecked. CDR1 and CDR2 (germline): ENHRY, SYGVKD. The CDR3 is 18 residues long. The CDR3 region is CAISEPLAGGISYNEQFF.

The rearrangement links TRBV20-1 to TRBJ2-5; TCRdb picks TRBD1, but there is no DNA to check that call. Germline CDR1 DFQATT, CDR2 SNEGSKA (reference sequence). This CDR3 has 18 residues. The CDR3: CSARDRLGQGILGETQYF.

This rearrangement joins TRBV7-3 to TRBJ2-7. The CDR3 runs to 14 residues. Germline loops: CDR1 SGHTA, CDR2 FQGTGA. The CDR3 sequence: CASSPNSGLDEQYF.

This sequence joins TRBV12-3 or TRBV12-4 and TRBJ1-4. CDR3 length: 13 amino acids. The CDR3 loop reads CASSFTAGEKLFF.

The V and J genes are TRBV5-1 and TRBJ1-2; the TRBD1 assignment by TCRdb is unverifiable without DNA. Germline assignment: CDR1 SGHRS and CDR2 YFSETQ. The CDR3 spans 14 residues. CDR3 loop: CASSSDRGYYGYTF.

This CDR3 is CASQLGQDNEKLFF. This rearrangement joins TRBV5-1 to TRBJ1-4; TCRdb outputs TRBD1, but without DNA this stays unchecked. The CDR3 has 14 amino acids. Germline V CDR1 and CDR2: SGHRS, YFSETQ.

The V call is TRBV15, the J call TRBJ1-5; TCRdb proposes TRBD1, but this gene call is untestable without DNA. The CDR3 loop spans 14 amino acids. Germline values: CDR1 LNHNV, CDR2 YYDKDF (reference sequence). CDR3 residues: CATAAGSGSQPQHF. The variable domain in full, completed from reference TRBV15 and TRBJ1-5, reads DAMVIQNPRYQVTQFGKPVTLSCSQTLNHNVMYWYQQKSSQAPKLLFHYYDKDFNNEADTPDNFQSRRPNTSFCFLDIRSPGLGDTAMYLCATAAGSGSQPQHFGDGTRLSIL.

CDR3: CSVERTSTSPGELFF. The gene calls are TRBV29-1 and TRBJ2-2; the D call from TCRdb, TRBD2, cannot be confirmed without DNA. The CDR3 runs 15 residues. Germline assignment: CDR1 SQVTM and CDR2 ANQGSEA.

The rearrangement joins TRBV15 to TRBJ2-5; there is no DNA to check the TCRdb D call of TRBD2. Germline assignment: CDR1 LNHNV and CDR2 YYDKDF (reference sequence). This CDR3 region has 15 residues. The CDR3 protein is CATLGLRGGKETQYF.

The chain combines TRBV11-2 with TRBJ2-1; the D gene TCRdb calls, TRBD1, cannot be checked with no DNA. The CDR3 covers 17 residues. In germline, CDR1 is SGHAT, CDR2 FQNNGV. The CDR3 spells CASSLAQTVYSYNEQFF.

The chain links TRBV9 to TRBJ2-1; lacking DNA, the TRBD2 call made by TCRdb goes unchecked. This CDR3 region has 11 residues. Germline V gene lookup returns CDR1 SGDLS and CDR2 YYNGEE. CDR3 protein: CASEREGGQFF.

This rearrangement joins TRBV28 to TRBJ2-7; TCRdb's assignment of TRBD1 cannot be checked, as there is no DNA. The CDR3 consists of 12 residues. CDR1 and CDR2 (germline): MDHEN, SYDVKM. CDR3 residues: CASGRPDREQYF.

This sequence joins TRBV7-2 and TRBJ2-6; TCRdb's D call, TRBD1, is unchecked because there is no DNA. The CDR3 runs to 17 residues. Germline lookup yields CDR1 SGHTA and CDR2 FQGNSA. CDR3 region: CASSSHAPFSGANVLTF.

V usage is TRBV18 and J usage is TRBJ2-1; TCRdb's assignment of TRBD1 cannot be checked, as there is no DNA. The CDR3 spans 14 residues. Per germline, CDR1 KGHSH and CDR2 LQKENI. CDR3 sequence reads: CASSGTGKFNEQFF.

CDR3 loop: CASSTDRVLQFF. V gene TRBV4-1 combines with J gene TRBJ2-1; checking the TCRdb D call of TRBD1 is not possible without DNA. Germline CDR1 reads MGHRA; CDR2 reads YSYEKL. This CDR3 region has 12 residues.

The genes are TRBV6-5 and TRBJ1-2; TCRdb indicates TRBD1, and absent DNA this call remains unverified. The length of the CDR3 is 15 residues. Germline V CDR1 and CDR2: MNHEY, SVGAGI. The CDR3 protein is CASSILSGTAYGYTF.

This chain links TRBV4-3 with TRBJ2-3; TCRdb outputs TRBD2, but without DNA this stays unchecked. The CDR3 is 15 amino acids. Germline V gene data show CDR1 as LGHNA and CDR2 as YSLEER. CDR3: CASSQLAAKTDTQYF.

The chain couples TRBV10-3 to TRBJ2-3; TCRdb's assignment of TRBD1 cannot be checked, as there is no DNA. The CDR3 length is 14 residues. Germline V lookup: CDR1 ENHRY, CDR2 SYGVKD. The CDR3 sequence is CAITRGTSTDTQYF.